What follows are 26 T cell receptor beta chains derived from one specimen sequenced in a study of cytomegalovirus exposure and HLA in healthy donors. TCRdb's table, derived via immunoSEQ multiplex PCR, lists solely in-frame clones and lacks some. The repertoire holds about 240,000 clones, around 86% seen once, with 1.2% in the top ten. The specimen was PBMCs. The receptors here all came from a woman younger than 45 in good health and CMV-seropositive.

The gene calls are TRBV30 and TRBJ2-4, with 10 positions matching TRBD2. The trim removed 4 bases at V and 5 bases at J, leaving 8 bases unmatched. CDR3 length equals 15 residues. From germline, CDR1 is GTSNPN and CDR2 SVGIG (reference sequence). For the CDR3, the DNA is TGTGCCTGGACTGAAGCGGGAGGGGTCGAAAACATTCAGTACTTC. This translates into CAWTEAGGVENIQYF.

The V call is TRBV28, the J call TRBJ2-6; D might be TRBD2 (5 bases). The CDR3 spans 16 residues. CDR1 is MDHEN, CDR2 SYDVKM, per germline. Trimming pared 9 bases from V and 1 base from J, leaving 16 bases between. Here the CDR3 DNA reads TGTGCCAGTACTACGAGCGGAGCGTCTGGGGCCAACGTCCTGACTTTC. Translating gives CASTTSGASGANVLTF.

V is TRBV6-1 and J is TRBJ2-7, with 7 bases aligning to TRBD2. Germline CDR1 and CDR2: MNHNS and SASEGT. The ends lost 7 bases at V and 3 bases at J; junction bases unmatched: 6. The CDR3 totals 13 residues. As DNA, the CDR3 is TGTGCCAGCATGAGAGCGGGACTCTACGAGCAGTACTTC. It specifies CASMRAGLYEQYF.

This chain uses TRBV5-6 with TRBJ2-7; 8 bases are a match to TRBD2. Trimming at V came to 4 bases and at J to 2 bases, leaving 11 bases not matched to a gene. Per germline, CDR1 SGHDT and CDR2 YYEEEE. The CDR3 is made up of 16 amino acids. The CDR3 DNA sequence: TGTGCCAGCAGCCCTACGACTAAAGCGGGAGCCTACGAGCAGTACTTC. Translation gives CASSPTTKAGAYEQYF.

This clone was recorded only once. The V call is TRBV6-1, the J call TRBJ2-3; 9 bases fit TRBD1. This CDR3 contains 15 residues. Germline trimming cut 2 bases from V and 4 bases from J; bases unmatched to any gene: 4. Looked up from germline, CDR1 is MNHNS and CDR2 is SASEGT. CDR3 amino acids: CASSERDRVPDTQYF. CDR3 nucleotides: TGTGCCAGCAGTGAACGGGACAGGGTCCCAGATACGCAGTATTTT.

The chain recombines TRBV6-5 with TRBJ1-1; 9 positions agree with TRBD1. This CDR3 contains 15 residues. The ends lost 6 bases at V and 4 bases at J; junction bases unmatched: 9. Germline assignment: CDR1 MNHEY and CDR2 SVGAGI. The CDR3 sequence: CASSLQGAVSTEAFF. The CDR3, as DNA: TGTGCCAGCAGCCTACAGGGGGCGGTGAGCACTGAAGCTTTCTTT.

The CDR3 loop reads CASRGPGLARTDTQYF. The CDR3 nucleotides are TGTGCCAGCAGGGGACCGGGACTAGCGCGCACAGATACGCAGTATTTT. The rearrangement links TRBV7-9 to TRBJ2-3; 10 nucleotides agree with TRBD2. Germline V gene data show CDR1 as SEHNR and CDR2 as FQNEAQ (reference sequence). Trimming cost V 6 bases and J 1 base; bases outside gene matches: 7. The CDR3 consists of 16 residues.

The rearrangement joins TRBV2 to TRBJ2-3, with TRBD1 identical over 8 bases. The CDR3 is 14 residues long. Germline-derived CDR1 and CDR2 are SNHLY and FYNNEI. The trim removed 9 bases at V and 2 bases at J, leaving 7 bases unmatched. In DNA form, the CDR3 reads TGTGCCAGTCTCCGGGACAGGCTCACAGATACGCAGTATTTT. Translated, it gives CASLRDRLTDTQYF.

CDR3 sequence (DNA): TGTGCCAGCAGCCCGGGGGGAACAGGGACTGGCTACACCTTC. It codes for CASSPGGTGTGYTF. The chain joins TRBV5-4 to TRBJ1-2, with D perhaps matching TRBD1 (6 bases). This CDR3 spans 14 amino acids. Per the germline V gene, CDR1 is SGHNT and CDR2 is YYREEE (reference sequence). Trimming took 4 bases from V and 7 from J, leaving 17 bases between them.

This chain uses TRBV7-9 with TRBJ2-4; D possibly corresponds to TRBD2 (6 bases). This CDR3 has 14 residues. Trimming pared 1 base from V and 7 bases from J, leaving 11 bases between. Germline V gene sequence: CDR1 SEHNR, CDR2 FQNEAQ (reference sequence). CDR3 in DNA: TGTGCCAGCAGCTTAGTAGGGGAGGTGAACATTCAGTACTTC. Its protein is CASSLVGEVNIQYF.

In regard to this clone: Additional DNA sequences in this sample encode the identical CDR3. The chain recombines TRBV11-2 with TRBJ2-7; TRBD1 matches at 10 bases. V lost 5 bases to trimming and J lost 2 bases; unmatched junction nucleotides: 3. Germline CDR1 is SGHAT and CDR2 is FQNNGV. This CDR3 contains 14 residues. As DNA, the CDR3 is TGTGCCAGCAGCCCAGGACAGGGGGCCTACGAGCAGTACTTC. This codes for CASSPGQGAYEQYF.

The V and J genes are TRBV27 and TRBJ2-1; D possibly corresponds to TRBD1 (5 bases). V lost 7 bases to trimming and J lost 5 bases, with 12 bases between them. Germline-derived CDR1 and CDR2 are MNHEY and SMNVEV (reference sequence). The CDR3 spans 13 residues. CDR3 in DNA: TGTGCCAGCATCGCCAGGGAAAACAATGAGCAGTTCTTC. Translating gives CASIARENNEQFF.

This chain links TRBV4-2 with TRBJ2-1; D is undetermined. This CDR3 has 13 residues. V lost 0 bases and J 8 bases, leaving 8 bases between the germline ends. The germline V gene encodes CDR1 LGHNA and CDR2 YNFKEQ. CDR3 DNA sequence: TGTGCCAGCAGCCAAGAGCCGGTTGATGAGCAGTTCTTC. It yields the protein CASSQEPVDEQFF.

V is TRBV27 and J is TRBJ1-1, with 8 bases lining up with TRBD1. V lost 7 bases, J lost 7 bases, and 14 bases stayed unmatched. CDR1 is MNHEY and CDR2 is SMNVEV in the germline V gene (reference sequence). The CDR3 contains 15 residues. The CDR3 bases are TGTGCCAGCATAACCAGGGGGCCGGTAGAGAATGAAGCTTTCTTT. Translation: CASITRGPVENEAFF.

CDR3 nucleotide sequence: TGCGCCAGCAGTGCTGGGACAGTAACCTATGGCTACACCTTC. It translates to CASSAGTVTYGYTF. The chain carries TRBV10-2 and TRBJ1-2; TRBD1 matches 7 bases. V dropped 4 bases and J dropped 4; count of bases not matched to a gene: 6. This CDR3 has 14 residues. Germline V gene lookup returns CDR1 WSHSY and CDR2 SAAADI.

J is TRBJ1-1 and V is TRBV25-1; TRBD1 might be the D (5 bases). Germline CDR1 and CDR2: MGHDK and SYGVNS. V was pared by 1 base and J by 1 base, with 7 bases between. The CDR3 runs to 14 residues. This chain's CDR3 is CASSELGQNTEAFF. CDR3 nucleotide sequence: TGTGCCAGCAGTGAATTAGGACAGAACACTGAAGCTTTCTTT.

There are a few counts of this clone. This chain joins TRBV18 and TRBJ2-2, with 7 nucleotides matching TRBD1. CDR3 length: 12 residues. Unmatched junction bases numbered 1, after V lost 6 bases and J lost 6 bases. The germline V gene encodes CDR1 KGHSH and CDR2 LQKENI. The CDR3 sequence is CASSTGAGELFF. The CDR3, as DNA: TGTGCCAGCTCTACAGGGGCCGGGGAGCTGTTTTTT.

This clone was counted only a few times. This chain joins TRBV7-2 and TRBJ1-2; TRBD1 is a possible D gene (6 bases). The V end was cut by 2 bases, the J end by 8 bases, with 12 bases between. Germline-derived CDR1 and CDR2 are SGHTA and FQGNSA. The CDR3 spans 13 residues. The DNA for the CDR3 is TGTGCCAGCAGCTTAAACAGGGATGACGGCTACACCTTC. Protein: CASSLNRDDGYTF.

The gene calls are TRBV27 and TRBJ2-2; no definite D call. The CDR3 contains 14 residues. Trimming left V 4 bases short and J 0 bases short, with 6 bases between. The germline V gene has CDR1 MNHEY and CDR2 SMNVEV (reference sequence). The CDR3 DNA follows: TGTGCCAGCAGTTATGGCTCGAACACCGGGGAGCTGTTTTTT. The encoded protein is CASSYGSNTGELFF.

The CDR3 reads CAAEAGGNEQFF. Here the CDR3 DNA reads TGTGCAGCGGAGGCGGGGGGGAATGAGCAGTTCTTC. The rearrangement uses TRBV28 and TRBJ2-1; 9 nucleotides align to TRBD2. This CDR3 is built from 12 residues. Looked up from germline, CDR1 is MDHEN and CDR2 is SYDVKM. Filled out from reference TRBV28 and TRBJ2-1, the complete variable domain reads DVKVTQSSRYLVKRTGEKVFLECVQDMDHENMFWYRQDPGLGLRLIYFSYDVKMKEKGDIPEGYSVSREKKERFSLILESASTNQTSMYLCAAEAGGNEQFFGPGTRLTVL.

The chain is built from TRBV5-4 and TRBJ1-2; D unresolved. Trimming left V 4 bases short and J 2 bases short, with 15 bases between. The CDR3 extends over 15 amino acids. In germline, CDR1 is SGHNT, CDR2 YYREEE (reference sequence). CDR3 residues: CASSPSDVANYGYTF. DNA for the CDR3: TGTGCCAGCAGCCCATCCGATGTTGCGAACTATGGCTACACCTTC.

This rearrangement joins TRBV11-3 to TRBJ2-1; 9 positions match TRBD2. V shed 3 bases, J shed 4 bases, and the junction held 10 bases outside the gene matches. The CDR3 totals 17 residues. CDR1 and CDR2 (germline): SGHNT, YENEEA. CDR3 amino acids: CASSFSAGGTQYNEQFF. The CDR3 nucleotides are TGTGCCAGCAGCTTCTCAGCGGGAGGAACTCAATACAATGAGCAGTTCTTC.

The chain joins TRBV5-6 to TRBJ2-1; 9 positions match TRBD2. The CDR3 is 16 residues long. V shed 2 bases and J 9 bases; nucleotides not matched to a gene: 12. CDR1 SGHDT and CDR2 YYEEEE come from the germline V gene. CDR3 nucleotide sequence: TGTGCCAGCAGCTTATTAGTGTCTAGCGGGATAGGTGAGCAGTTCTTC. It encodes CASSLLVSSGIGEQFF.

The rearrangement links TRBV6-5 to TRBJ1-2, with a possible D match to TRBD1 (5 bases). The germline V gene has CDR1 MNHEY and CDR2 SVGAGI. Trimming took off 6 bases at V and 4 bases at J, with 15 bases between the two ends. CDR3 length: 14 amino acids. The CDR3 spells CASRLFQGSYGYTF. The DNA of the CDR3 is TGTGCCAGCAGGCTTTTTCAGGGAAGCTATGGCTACACCTTC.

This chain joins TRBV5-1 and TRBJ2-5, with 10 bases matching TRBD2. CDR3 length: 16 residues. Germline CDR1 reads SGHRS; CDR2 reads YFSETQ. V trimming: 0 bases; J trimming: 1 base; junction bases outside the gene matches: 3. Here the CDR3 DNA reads TGCGCCAGCAGCTTGGGGACTAGCGGACTCCAAGAGACCCAGTACTTC. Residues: CASSLGTSGLQETQYF.

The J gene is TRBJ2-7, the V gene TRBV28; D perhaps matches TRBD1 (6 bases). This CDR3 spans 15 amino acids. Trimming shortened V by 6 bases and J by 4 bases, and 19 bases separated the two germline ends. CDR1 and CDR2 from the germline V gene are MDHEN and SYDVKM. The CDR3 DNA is TGTGCCAGCAGCCCTACAGGGAGCCCTCGATACGAGCAGTACTTC. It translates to CASSPTGSPRYEQYF.